A selection of T cell receptor beta chains follows, all from one sample in a study of vaccination and CD4 T cells after COVID-19. TCRdb redid the calling of the PCR reads with MiXCR, one entry per CDR3 protein. The sample carries approximately 21,000 distinct CDR3 sequences, about 61% recorded once. Their recognized antigens are unknown. The source material was CD4+ T cells from blood, cultured in vitro. All receptors derive from a human donor who had recovered from COVID-19. Both conserved end residues are part of each CDR3. The D gene is left open where the match is weak. Expanded clones are given a class, and other clones once, few, many or no size at all.

j_call: TRBJ1-2
cdr3_length: 18
clone_size: few
v_call: TRBV27
d_call: TRBD1
cdr3_aa: CASSLLDGGGTGAWGYTF
cdr3_nt: TGTGCCAGCAGTTTATTAGACGGCGGCGGGACAGGCGCTTGGGGCTACACCTTC

j_call: TRBJ1-1
cdr3_length: 16
clone_size: -
v_call: TRBV19
d_call: -
cdr3_aa: CASSSPYRVVNTEAFF
cdr3_nt: TGTGCCAGTAGTTCACCCTACAGGGTTGTGAACACTGAAGCTTTCTTT

j_call: TRBJ1-2
cdr3_length: 13
clone_size: -
v_call: TRBV5-8
d_call: TRBD1
cdr3_aa: CASSSRGPYGYTF
cdr3_nt: TGTGCCAGCAGCTCCAGGGGGCCATATGGCTACACCTTC

j_call: TRBJ2-7
cdr3_length: 15
clone_size: -
v_call: TRBV6-1
d_call: TRBD2
cdr3_aa: CASKSGTSGSYEQYF
cdr3_nt: TGTGCCAGCAAGAGCGGGACTAGCGGCTCCTACGAGCAGTACTTC

j_call: TRBJ1-4
cdr3_length: 16
clone_size: -
v_call: TRBV4-3
d_call: -
cdr3_aa: CASSQGGGATKEKLFF
cdr3_nt: TGCGCCAGCAGCCAAGGGGGGGGTGCGACGAAGGAAAAACTGTTTTTT

j_call: TRBJ2-7
cdr3_length: 14
clone_size: -
v_call: TRBV27
d_call: -
cdr3_aa: CASSLGRVSYEQYF
cdr3_nt: TGTGCCAGCAGTCTAGGACGAGTCTCCTACGAGCAGTACTTC

j_call: TRBJ1-2
cdr3_length: 12
clone_size: few
v_call: TRBV6-2/TRBV6-3
d_call: -
cdr3_aa: CASRRTESGYTF
cdr3_nt: TGTGCCAGCAGGCGGACGGAAAGTGGCTACACCTTC

j_call: TRBJ1-2
cdr3_length: 12
clone_size: once
v_call: TRBV30
d_call: -
cdr3_aa: CAWDTGGRGYTF
cdr3_nt: TGTGCCTGGGATACCGGTGGTCGGGGCTACACCTTC

j_call: TRBJ1-6
cdr3_length: 17
clone_size: -
v_call: TRBV7-2
d_call: -
cdr3_aa: CASSLAWRQGRNSPLHF
cdr3_nt: TGTGCCAGCAGCTTAGCATGGCGGCAGGGTCGTAATTCACCCCTCCACTTT

j_call: TRBJ2-7
cdr3_length: 15
clone_size: -
v_call: TRBV28
d_call: TRBD2
cdr3_aa: CASSTTSGSSYEQYF
cdr3_nt: TGTGCCAGCAGTACGACTAGCGGGAGCTCCTACGAGCAGTACTTC

j_call: TRBJ2-7
cdr3_length: 15
clone_size: few
v_call: TRBV4-3
d_call: TRBD1
cdr3_aa: CASSQEGTGEYEQYF
cdr3_nt: TGCGCCAGCAGCCAAGAAGGGACAGGGGAGTACGAGCAGTACTTC

j_call: TRBJ1-2
cdr3_length: 16
clone_size: -
v_call: TRBV12-3/TRBV12-4
d_call: -
cdr3_aa: CASTRGAPPGSYGYTF
cdr3_nt: TGTGCCAGCACCCGGGGAGCGCCGCCAGGTTCCTATGGCTACACCTTC

j_call: TRBJ2-7
cdr3_length: 11
clone_size: -
v_call: TRBV6-1
d_call: -
cdr3_aa: CASSMGREQYF
cdr3_nt: TGTGCCAGCAGTATGGGCCGGGAGCAGTACTTC

j_call: TRBJ1-2
cdr3_length: 13
clone_size: -
v_call: TRBV6-2/TRBV6-3
d_call: TRBD1
cdr3_aa: CASSYSGTGHYTF
cdr3_nt: TGTGCCAGCAGTTACTCCGGGACAGGGCATTACACCTTC

j_call: TRBJ2-3
cdr3_length: 12
clone_size: -
v_call: TRBV4-3
d_call: -
cdr3_aa: CASSHRPDTQYF
cdr3_nt: TGCGCCAGCAGCCATCGCCCAGATACGCAGTATTTT

j_call: TRBJ1-6
cdr3_length: 16
clone_size: -
v_call: TRBV15
d_call: TRBD1
cdr3_aa: CATSRDPGGINSPLHF
cdr3_nt: TGTGCCACCAGCAGAGACCCAGGGGGAATAAATTCACCCCTCCACTTT

j_call: TRBJ1-1
cdr3_length: 15
clone_size: -
v_call: TRBV12-3/TRBV12-4
d_call: TRBD1
cdr3_aa: CASSMTGGSNTEAFF
cdr3_nt: TGTGCCAGCAGTATGACAGGGGGCTCGAACACTGAAGCTTTCTTT

j_call: TRBJ1-1
cdr3_length: 13
clone_size: few
v_call: TRBV30
d_call: -
cdr3_aa: CAWSVQGSTEAFF
cdr3_nt: TGTGCCTGGAGTGTTCAGGGAAGCACTGAAGCTTTCTTT

j_call: TRBJ2-1
cdr3_length: 11
clone_size: few
v_call: TRBV7-2
d_call: -
cdr3_aa: CASSLLNEQFF
cdr3_nt: TGTGCCAGCAGCTTACTCAATGAGCAGTTCTTC

j_call: TRBJ2-1
cdr3_length: 16
clone_size: -
v_call: TRBV20-1
d_call: TRBD2
cdr3_aa: CSARGLAGGVYNEQFF
cdr3_nt: TGCAGTGCTAGAGGACTAGCTGGCGGTGTTTACAATGAGCAGTTCTTC

j_call: TRBJ1-2
cdr3_length: 14
clone_size: once
v_call: TRBV21-1
d_call: -
cdr3_aa: CASSPKTGIYGYTF
cdr3_nt: TGTGCCAGCAGCCCTAAGACAGGGATCTATGGCTACACCTTC

j_call: TRBJ2-7
cdr3_length: 13
clone_size: -
v_call: TRBV10-2
d_call: TRBD2
cdr3_aa: CASGLAQAYEQYF
cdr3_nt: TGCGCCAGCGGACTAGCCCAGGCCTACGAGCAGTACTTC

j_call: TRBJ2-1
cdr3_length: 13
clone_size: -
v_call: TRBV11-3
d_call: -
cdr3_aa: CASEDLPGNEQFF
cdr3_nt: TGTGCCAGCGAGGACCTCCCTGGCAATGAGCAGTTCTTC

j_call: TRBJ2-5
cdr3_length: 15
clone_size: once
v_call: TRBV5-1
d_call: -
cdr3_aa: CASSLVAGRSETQYF
cdr3_nt: TGCGCCAGCAGCTTGGTGGCAGGGCGATCGGAGACCCAGTACTTC

j_call: TRBJ1-1
cdr3_length: 13
clone_size: once
v_call: TRBV28
d_call: -
cdr3_aa: CASSPHKRTEAFF
cdr3_nt: TGTGCCAGCAGCCCCCATAAGAGAACTGAAGCTTTCTTT

j_call: TRBJ2-7
cdr3_length: 14
clone_size: -
v_call: TRBV6-2/TRBV6-3
d_call: -
cdr3_aa: CASGQQGGVYEQYF
cdr3_nt: TGTGCCAGCGGACAACAGGGCGGCGTTTACGAGCAGTACTTC

j_call: TRBJ2-5
cdr3_length: 12
clone_size: -
v_call: TRBV7-2
d_call: TRBD2
cdr3_aa: CASTGGVETQYF
cdr3_nt: TGTGCCAGCACCGGGGGGGTGGAGACCCAGTACTTC

j_call: TRBJ2-7
cdr3_length: 14
clone_size: -
v_call: TRBV19
d_call: -
cdr3_aa: CASSMLDRSYEQYF
cdr3_nt: TGTGCCAGTAGTATGTTGGACAGATCCTACGAGCAGTACTTC

j_call: TRBJ2-3
cdr3_length: 15
clone_size: -
v_call: TRBV20-1
d_call: -
cdr3_aa: CSARDRGGNTDTQYF
cdr3_nt: TGCAGTGCTAGAGATCGGGGCGGGAACACAGATACGCAGTATTTT

j_call: TRBJ1-2
cdr3_length: 14
clone_size: -
v_call: TRBV18
d_call: -
cdr3_aa: CASSPSNRAVGYTF
cdr3_nt: TGTGCCAGCTCACCATCCAACAGGGCGGTGGGCTACACCTTC

j_call: TRBJ2-6
cdr3_length: 15
clone_size: once
v_call: TRBV6-2/TRBV6-3
d_call: -
cdr3_aa: CASKDPSSGANVLTF
cdr3_nt: TGTGCCAGTAAGGACCCTAGCTCTGGGGCCAACGTCCTGACTTTC

j_call: TRBJ2-1
cdr3_length: 14
clone_size: -
v_call: TRBV15
d_call: TRBD2
cdr3_aa: CATSRDRSSGEQFF
cdr3_nt: TGTGCCACCAGCAGAGATCGGTCTAGCGGAGAGCAGTTCTTC

j_call: TRBJ1-5
cdr3_length: 13
clone_size: medium-sized
v_call: TRBV7-2
d_call: -
cdr3_aa: CASSSPPGSAQHF
cdr3_nt: TGTGCCAGCAGCTCCCCCCCGGGTAGTGCCCAGCATTTT

j_call: TRBJ1-1
cdr3_length: 15
clone_size: -
v_call: TRBV18
d_call: -
cdr3_aa: CASSPTGGIGTEAFF
cdr3_nt: TGTGCCAGCTCCCCGACCGGCGGGATCGGCACTGAAGCTTTCTTT

j_call: TRBJ2-2
cdr3_length: 14
clone_size: -
v_call: TRBV7-7
d_call: -
cdr3_aa: CACSLAQGAGELFF
cdr3_nt: TGTGCCTGCAGCTTAGCGCAGGGAGCCGGGGAGCTGTTTTTT

j_call: TRBJ1-1
cdr3_length: 16
clone_size: -
v_call: TRBV12-5
d_call: -
cdr3_aa: CASGLVGGGAGTEAFF
cdr3_nt: TGTGCTAGTGGTTTGGTAGGTGGGGGGGCCGGGACTGAAGCTTTCTTT

j_call: TRBJ2-5
cdr3_length: 16
clone_size: -
v_call: TRBV19
d_call: TRBD2
cdr3_aa: CASSLGLAGGQETQYF
cdr3_nt: TGTGCCAGTAGTCTGGGACTAGCGGGAGGCCAAGAGACCCAGTACTTC

j_call: TRBJ2-5
cdr3_length: 13
clone_size: -
v_call: TRBV9
d_call: -
cdr3_aa: CASSVAGQETQYF
cdr3_nt: TGTGCCAGCAGCGTAGCCGGACAAGAGACCCAGTACTTC

j_call: TRBJ1-5
cdr3_length: 12
clone_size: -
v_call: TRBV6-2/TRBV6-3
d_call: -
cdr3_aa: CASRKTAQPQHF
cdr3_nt: TGTGCCAGCAGGAAGACAGCTCAGCCCCAGCATTTT

j_call: TRBJ2-7
cdr3_length: 15
clone_size: -
v_call: TRBV7-9
d_call: TRBD2
cdr3_aa: CASSSSMGLAYEQYF
cdr3_nt: TGTGCCAGCAGCTCCTCCATGGGACTAGCCTACGAGCAGTACTTC

j_call: TRBJ2-7
cdr3_length: 14
clone_size: -
v_call: TRBV6-2/TRBV6-3
d_call: TRBD2
cdr3_aa: CASSYLGLAGEQYF
cdr3_nt: TGTGCCAGCAGTTACCTCGGGCTAGCGGGAGAGCAGTACTTC

j_call: TRBJ2-5
cdr3_length: 14
clone_size: few
v_call: TRBV7-8
d_call: TRBD2
cdr3_aa: CASSLGSGGETQYF
cdr3_nt: TGTGCCAGCAGCTTAGGTTCCGGGGGGGAGACCCAGTACTTC

j_call: TRBJ1-2
cdr3_length: 16
clone_size: -
v_call: TRBV28
d_call: TRBD1
cdr3_aa: CASSQPTGPLRGGYTF
cdr3_nt: TGTGCCAGCAGTCAGCCGACAGGGCCCCTTAGGGGTGGCTACACCTTC

j_call: TRBJ2-3
cdr3_length: 13
clone_size: -
v_call: TRBV5-1
d_call: -
cdr3_aa: CASSRDSFGEQYF
cdr3_nt: TGCGCCAGCAGCCGGGACTCCTTTGGGGAGCAGTATTTT

j_call: TRBJ2-7
cdr3_length: 13
clone_size: -
v_call: TRBV6-5
d_call: -
cdr3_aa: CASSYGPSYEQYF
cdr3_nt: TGTGCCAGCAGTTACGGACCCTCCTACGAGCAGTACTTC

j_call: TRBJ2-5
cdr3_length: 15
clone_size: -
v_call: TRBV5-1
d_call: -
cdr3_aa: CASSPSGDLGGTQYF
cdr3_nt: TGCGCCAGCAGCCCCTCCGGGGACCTTGGGGGGACCCAGTACTTC

j_call: TRBJ2-2
cdr3_length: 14
clone_size: -
v_call: TRBV27
d_call: -
cdr3_aa: CASSPTVVAGELFF
cdr3_nt: TGTGCCAGCAGTCCAACAGTGGTTGCCGGGGAGCTGTTTTTT

j_call: TRBJ1-1
cdr3_length: 17
clone_size: -
v_call: TRBV5-1
d_call: TRBD1
cdr3_aa: CASRQTGTGMLNTEAFF
cdr3_nt: TGCGCCAGCAGACAAACCGGGACAGGGATGTTGAACACTGAAGCTTTCTTT

j_call: TRBJ1-5
cdr3_length: 15
clone_size: few
v_call: TRBV7-2
d_call: TRBD1
cdr3_aa: CASSTQGASNQPQHF
cdr3_nt: TGTGCCAGCAGCACGCAGGGGGCAAGCAATCAGCCCCAGCATTTT

j_call: TRBJ2-1
cdr3_length: 16
clone_size: -
v_call: TRBV20-1
d_call: TRBD1
cdr3_aa: CSARPPTGGHNNEQFF
cdr3_nt: TGCAGTGCTAGACCCCCGACAGGGGGCCATAACAATGAGCAGTTCTTC

j_call: TRBJ1-5
cdr3_length: 13
clone_size: few
v_call: TRBV7-9
d_call: -
cdr3_aa: CASSSREHQPQHF
cdr3_nt: TGTGCCAGCAGCTCGCGCGAACATCAGCCCCAGCATTTT

j_call: TRBJ2-4
cdr3_length: 14
clone_size: -
v_call: TRBV4-3
d_call: -
cdr3_aa: CASSQDSSVNIQYF
cdr3_nt: TGCGCCAGCAGCCAAGACAGCTCGGTAAACATTCAGTACTTC

j_call: TRBJ2-5
cdr3_length: 11
clone_size: -
v_call: TRBV29-1
d_call: -
cdr3_aa: CSVAGKETQYF
cdr3_nt: TGCAGCGTTGCGGGGAAAGAGACCCAGTACTTC